This is a list of T cell receptor beta chains from one sample in a study of cytotoxic CD8 clonotypes in ibrutinib-treated CLL. The data were produced by immunoSEQ multiplex PCR, yet TCRdb's version contains in-frame clones alone and is incomplete. The sample lists 100,000 to 150,000 clones, 70% to 90% occurring once. The sample in question was PBMCs, obtained after 24 months of ibrutinib treatment. The receptors derive from a human donor with chronic lymphocytic leukemia. The conserved cysteine and the conserved F or W are not part of the CDR3 here.

J	V	CDR3
TRBJ2-1	TRBV9	ASSVGSLADNEQF
TRBJ1-2	TRBV7-8	ASSPWEGANYGYT
TRBJ1-2	TRBV28	ASRLTGGAFSHGYT
TRBJ2-3	TRBV10-3	AISGRDRGDTQY
TRBJ1-3	TRBV6-5	ASRTSGNTIY
TRBJ2-7	TRBV6-1	ASSGRLAGGIEQY
TRBJ2-3	TRBV27	ASSLSRSAGVIYQHTDTQY
TRBJ2-3	TRBV4-1	ASTLATSEQGTQY
TRBJ2-5	TRBV6-5	ASSQETQY
TRBJ1-4	TRBV19	ASSRSATGREPTNEKLF
TRBJ2-4	TRBV19	ATRDPAGGRDIQY
TRBJ2-7	TRBV7-2	ASSLVGQGTYEQY
TRBJ2-7	TRBV29-1	SVLVKSSYEQY
TRBJ1-6	TRBV9	ASSVGVGGSYNSPLH
TRBJ1-3	TRBV9	ASSVEAGAPSGNTIY
TRBJ2-3	TRBV30	AWSHGLAGALADTQY
TRBJ1-2	TRBV5-8	ASSPGGPNYGYT
TRBJ1-5	TRBV7-3	ASSLTSMSGPIRCQPQH
TRBJ1-1	TRBV10-3	AISEEGRNTEAF
TRBJ1-6	TRBV6-5	ASSNDPLGSPLH
TRBJ2-3	TRBV7-3	ASSRTGVTDTQY
TRBJ1-5	TRBV25-1	ASSENGGSGNQPQH
TRBJ1-2	TRBV5-1	ASSVSTNYGYT
TRBJ2-3	TRBV4-1	ASSQEGGLGTQY
TRBJ1-4	TRBV28	ASSGAGWWDVEEKLF
TRBJ2-6	TRBV28	ASSPDRGLGGANVLT
TRBJ1-2	TRBV29-1	SVIPRGYGYT
TRBJ1-5	TRBV6-5	ASSTGRAGNQPQH
TRBJ2-7	TRBV7-2	ASSLAVDRDHEQY
TRBJ1-5	TRBV30	ATSQGINQPQH
TRBJ2-1	TRBV11-3	ASSLSTTGGRNEQF
TRBJ1-2	TRBV4-2	ASSQDPPVAGSYGYT
TRBJ1-5	TRBV7-2	ASSRTDSNQPQH
TRBJ1-1	TRBV29-1	SVERVANTEAF
TRBJ1-2	TRBV7-2	ASSLDGYGYT
TRBJ2-2	TRBV7-3	ASSYRTGTVPGELF
TRBJ2-2	TRBV7-9	ASSYVGELF
TRBJ1-2	TRBV4-2	ASSQVRTGRSNYGYT
TRBJ2-5	TRBV7-3	ASSLTVMETQY
TRBJ1-5	TRBV7-6	ASSLYGIGQPQH
TRBJ2-7	TRBV7-6	ASSLVGILGPYEQY
TRBJ1-4	TRBV5-5	ASRGTPLTNEKLF
TRBJ1-1	TRBV11-3	ASSKGQGMETEAF
TRBJ2-7	TRBV5-1	ASSWGQGEGSEQY
TRBJ1-2	TRBV28	ASSPSTPNYGYT
TRBJ1-2	TRBV7-3	ASSLTFRSYGYT
TRBJ2-7	TRBV19	ASSWGQNYEQY
TRBJ1-2	TRBV15	ATSRDLRQGSNYGYT
TRBJ2-1	TRBV18	ASSPIWTSGGLHEQF
TRBJ2-7	TRBV28	ASSAPGGRGYEQY
TRBJ1-6	TRBV6-1	ASSEATRGTVSPLH
TRBJ2-7	TRBV10-3	AIRDRDFYEQY
TRBJ2-5	TRBV19	ASRSVGSQY
TRBJ2-7	TRBV11-2	ASSRGGSYTGEQY
TRBJ1-2	TRBV11-2	ASGGDSNYGYT
TRBJ1-1	TRBV7-2	ASSLGRRQGGTEAF
TRBJ2-1	TRBV27	ASSFQRYNEQF
TRBJ2-1	TRBV11-2	ASSLVGTSGSGEQF
TRBJ1-3	TRBV19	ASSTQGVRGNTIY